This T cell receptor beta chain was obtained from a study of blood T cells in healthy people across ages. Study at large: Capture via template switching afforded approximately one barcoded beta molecule per two T cells.

V lost 0 bases and J lost 11, with 16 bases in between. This CDR3 spans 13 amino acids. Germline assignment: CDR1 DFQATT and CDR2 SNEGSKA (reference sequence). This clonotype was seen more than once but under ten times. Its target is not known. Investigators took 8 to 10 milliliters of peripheral blood from every donor. The second PCR ran roughly 6 to 11 cycles with a sample-barcoded 5' primer and J-beta primers. The template-switch adaptor was a 5' adaptor with 12 random nucleotides. It tagged each cDNA molecule. From the 5' RACE reads, TCRdb called clonotypes with MiXCR, one entry per CDR3 protein. This table holds around 1.1 million distinct CDR3 sequences, roughly two fifths found once. Notes on the study in general: CMV status of donors was unknown, possibly confounding expanded clonotype changes.

The receptor's source is a man between 18 and 35 years old in good health. The chain couples TRBV20-1 to TRBJ2-5, with D tentatively TRBD1 (5 bases). Material for sequencing was blood. The CDR3 DNA sequence: TGCAGTGCTAGAGAGGGCAGGGTGGATGAGCAGTACTTC. Encoded protein: CSAREGRVDEQYF.